The 20 T cell receptor beta chains reported below all come from one sample, sequenced in a study of human T cells and chemical hapten exposure. TCRdb analysed the RACE reads with MiXCR anew, one entry per CDR3 protein. The sample has about 83,000 distinct CDR3 sequences; around 7% are singletons. Time point described: patch test 1, 2 weeks after DPC sensitization. This sample's treatment: therapeutic diphenylcyclopropenone sensitization with weekly scalp DPC. The sample consisted of whole blood, taken in connection with sensitization to the hapten diphenylcyclopropenone (DPC). These receptors were taken from a woman aged 25 to 39 with alopecia areata. Some clones in this sample may be carry-over from other donors' samples.

This clonotype has ten or more counts. The CDR3 here is CASSERQGGDQPQHF. The CDR3 nucleotides are TGTGCCAGCAGTGAACGTCAGGGGGGGGATCAGCCCCAGCATTTT. V is TRBV2 and J is TRBJ1-5, with 7 bases that match TRBD1. Germline values: CDR1 SNHLY, CDR2 FYNNEI. J was trimmed by 5 bases and V by 2 bases; bases with no gene match: 6. The CDR3 has 15 amino acids.

The chain uses TRBV20-1 and TRBJ2-7; 11 nucleotides agree with TRBD1. The junction had 4 bases not matched to a gene; V was cut back by 3 bases and J by 6 bases. This CDR3 is built from 13 residues. Germline V lookup: CDR1 DFQATT, CDR2 SNEGSKA (reference sequence). CDR3 protein: CSASGQGAIEQYF. The DNA for the CDR3 is TGCAGTGCTAGTGGACAGGGGGCGATCGAGCAGTACTTC.

This clonotype was picked up many times. The rearrangement uses TRBV30 and TRBJ2-3; D not resolved. CDR3 length equals 12 residues. Germline CDR1 reads GTSNPN; CDR2 reads SVGIG (reference sequence). V was trimmed by 2 bases and J by 6 bases, leaving 9 bases between them. The CDR3 DNA reads TGTGCCTGGAGTCTCTCAAGGGATACGCAGTATTTT. It specifies CAWSLSRDTQYF.

This clonotype has ten or more counts. CDR3 sequence: CATSTFRRGNEQYF. CDR3 coding DNA: TGTGCCACCAGCACGTTTCGCAGGGGCAACGAGCAGTACTTC. This chain uses TRBV15 with TRBJ2-7; D is perhaps TRBD1 (6 bases). Per the germline V gene, CDR1 is LNHNV and CDR2 is YYDKDF (reference sequence). This CDR3 contains 14 residues. The V end lost 4 bases, the J end lost 5 bases, and 15 bases lay between the germline ends.

This clonotype has just a few counts. The rearrangement joins TRBV10-3 to TRBJ2-3; 8 bases line up with TRBD2. The CDR3 consists of 17 residues. V was clipped by 6 bases and J by 3 bases; unmatched bases: 14. In germline, CDR1 is ENHRY, CDR2 SYGVKD. The CDR3 reads CAIRPSARGGRTDTQYF. As DNA, the CDR3 is TGTGCCATCAGGCCGTCGGCCCGGGGGGGTCGAACAGATACGCAGTATTTT.

In this sample, this clonotype turned up a few times. The V call is TRBV10-3, the J call TRBJ1-5; possible D gene TRBD1, 5 bases. The V and J ends lost 3 bases and 2 bases respectively, with 11 bases between them. CDR1 ENHRY and CDR2 SYGVKD come from the germline V gene. The CDR3 has 15 amino acids. In DNA form, the CDR3 reads TGTGCCATCAGTGACGGGGGGATGGGCAATCAGCCCCAGCATTTT. Translation: CAISDGGMGNQPQHF.

In this sample, this clonotype turned up many times. This rearrangement joins TRBV10-3 to TRBJ2-2; TRBD2 matches 9 bases. Unmatched junction bases numbered 11, after V lost 8 bases and J lost 7 bases. Germline loops: CDR1 ENHRY, CDR2 SYGVKD. The CDR3 contains 15 residues. The CDR3 here is CAIAPTSGSGGELFF. CDR3 coding DNA: TGTGCCATCGCCCCGACTAGCGGAAGCGGCGGGGAGCTGTTTTTT.

This clonotype was seen at least ten times. This rearrangement joins TRBV6-5 to TRBJ2-5, with 10 bases fitting TRBD2. V gave up 8 bases and J gave up 5 bases; unmatched junction bases: 5. This CDR3 is built from 13 residues. Germline V gives CDR1 MNHEY, CDR2 SVGAGI. The CDR3 protein is CASQRGGRETQYF. CDR3 sequence (DNA): TGTGCCAGCCAGCGGGGGGGCCGGGAGACCCAGTACTTC.

This clonotype was seen many times. The chain has TRBV7-8 and TRBJ2-7, with 9 positions matching TRBD1. The germline gives CDR1 SGHVS, CDR2 FQNEAQ. The CDR3 totals 16 residues. V was pared by 0 bases and J by 2 bases, with 5 bases of the junction left unmatched. CDR3 nucleotides: TGTGCCAGCAGCTTAGCTCCGGGACAGGGAGCCTACGAGCAGTACTTC. Amino acid sequence: CASSLAPGQGAYEQYF.

This sequence joins TRBV6-5 and TRBJ2-1; tentatively, D is TRBD1 or TRBD2 (6 bases each). The CDR3 sequence is 15 residues long. Germline CDR1 MNHEY, CDR2 SVGAGI. With 6 bases removed from V and 6 bases from J, the gap between germline ends came to 18 bases. The CDR3 DNA is TGTGCCAGCAGGCCTTCTACCGGGGGCATCAATGAGCAGTTCTTC. It codes for CASRPSTGGINEQFF.

The chain uses TRBV5-4 and TRBJ1-2, with unresolved D. The CDR3 is 14 residues long. Trimming took off 0 bases at V and 0 bases at J, with 6 bases between the two ends. Looked up from germline, CDR1 is SGHNT and CDR2 is YYREEE (reference sequence). The chain's CDR3 is CASSLASTNYGYTF. The DNA for the CDR3 is TGTGCCAGCAGCTTGGCCTCAACTAACTATGGCTACACCTTC.

Details on this clonotype: A much larger clone sits a single nucleotide away, making a read error possible. V is TRBV6-4 and J is TRBJ1-2, with 7 bases aligning to TRBD1. V lost 0 bases to trimming and J lost 5 bases; unmatched junction nucleotides: 6. Germline V gene lookup returns CDR1 MRHNA and CDR2 SNTAGT. This CDR3 is 15 amino acids long. This CDR3 is CASSDSETGSYGYTF. In DNA, the CDR3 is TGTGCCAGCAGTGACTCCGAGACAGGGAGTTATGGCTACACCTTC.

At least ten counts were recorded for this clonotype. This chain uses TRBV6-5 with TRBJ1-6, with D possibly being TRBD1 (5 bases). V was cut by 5 bases and J by 10 bases, with 18 bases left in between. The CDR3 runs 15 residues. Germline V gene data show CDR1 as MNHEY and CDR2 as SVGAGI. CDR3 sequence (DNA): TGTGCCAGCAGTAATACCCCGGACATACCCTCACCCCTCCACTTT. Its protein product is CASSNTPDIPSPLHF.

About this clonotype: A single base separates this from a much larger clone, so it may be a read error. The chain recombines TRBV2 with TRBJ1-2, with a possible D match to TRBD1 (6 bases). Trimming left V 6 bases short and J 7 bases short, with 21 bases between. Germline V lookup: CDR1 SNHLY, CDR2 FYNNEI. The CDR3 covers 15 residues. CDR3 in amino acids: CASRQDRIRSAGYTF. In DNA, the CDR3 is TGTGCCAGCAGACAAGACAGGATTCGTTCGGCTGGCTACACCTTC.

The chain employs TRBV20-1 and TRBJ1-1; D remains unclear. Between the trimmed V and J ends, which lost 1 base and 0 bases, there was a span of 9 bases. The CDR3 covers 14 residues. Germline V gene data show CDR1 as DFQATT and CDR2 as SNEGSKA (reference sequence). For the CDR3, the DNA is TGCAGTGCTAGAGCCTGGGGAGTGAACACTGAAGCTTTCTTT. Its translation: CSARAWGVNTEAFF.

The chain has TRBV5-1 and TRBJ2-5; the match to TRBD1 covers 7 bases. The V gene end was trimmed by 4 bases and the J gene end by 0 bases; junction bases not matched to a gene: 3. The CDR3 sequence is 14 residues long. CDR1 is SGHRS and CDR2 is YFSETQ in the germline V gene. CDR3 DNA: TGCGCCAGCAGCAAGGGACAGTACCAAGAGACCCAGTACTTC. Encoded protein: CASSKGQYQETQYF.

With regard to this clonotype: This may come from a read error, since a much larger clone is one base off. This chain joins TRBV10-3 and TRBJ2-3; 10 bases fit TRBD1. The germline V gene encodes CDR1 ENHRY and CDR2 SYGVKD. This CDR3 has 14 amino acids. Losses at the gene ends were 6 bases for V and 3 bases for J; bases not matched to a gene: 3. In DNA, the CDR3 is TGTGCCATCAGAAGGACAGGGGGAACAGATACGCAGTATTTT. Amino acid sequence: CAIRRTGGTDTQYF.

This clonotype was recorded many times. V usage is TRBV15 and J usage is TRBJ1-1; D not resolved. V shed 1 base and J shed 1 base, with 4 bases lying between them. Germline values: CDR1 LNHNV, CDR2 YYDKDF (reference sequence). The CDR3 is 13 residues long. The CDR3 sequence is CATSRVRNTEAFF. CDR3 sequence (DNA): TGTGCCACCAGCAGAGTGAGGAACACTGAAGCTTTCTTT.

This clonotype was recorded a few times. The rearrangement links TRBV20-1 to TRBJ1-1; 7 nucleotides match TRBD1. The germline CDR1 and CDR2 sequences are DFQATT and SNEGSKA (reference sequence). This CDR3 contains 17 residues. Trimming at V came to 4 bases and at J to 1 base, leaving 15 bases not matched to a gene. The DNA of the CDR3 is TGCAGTGCTATCGATTCAGGGGGGGTACATTCGAACACTGAAGCTTTCTTT. The encoded protein is CSAIDSGGVHSNTEAFF.

This clonotype showed up many times. This chain joins TRBV10-3 and TRBJ1-1; TRBD1 aligns across 8 bases. Germline assignment: CDR1 ENHRY and CDR2 SYGVKD. Trimming removed 0 bases from V and 9 bases from J; junction bases left unmatched: 9. This CDR3 has 15 residues. The DNA for the CDR3 is TGTGCCATCAGTGAGTCCGGCGGGCAGGGGGCGAAAGCTTTCTTT. Amino acid sequence: CAISESGGQGAKAFF.